This TCR beta chain was obtained from a study of CD8 T cells in Susac syndrome. Reverse transcription of 0.5 to 1 ug RNA was performed with random hexamers. Amplification of TCR beta CDR3 by immunoSEQ multiplex PCR spanned 54 Vbeta and 13 Jbeta. TCRdb re-called the immunoSEQ multiplex PCR reads with MiXCR, one entry per CDR3 protein. The data contain fewer than 35,000 distinct CDR3 sequences, around 94% of them singletons. From blood CD8+ and CD4+ T cells, the TCR beta chain was sequenced. Negative isolation was used for CD8+ and CD4+ T cells, and FACS enrichment was applied to TEMRA cells. Trimming removed 0 bases from V and 3 bases from J, with 12 bases in between. The CDR3 length is 15 residues. Germline values: CDR1 SGHRS, CDR2 YFSETQ.

The chain uses TRBV5-1 and TRBJ1-1; D gene ambiguous. The sample taken for sequencing was CD8+ T cells from PBMCs. The sequence came from a human donor in good health. The CDR3 DNA follows: TGCGCCAGCAGCTTGGACCTCCCGATGGACACTGAAGCTTTCTTT. This encodes CASSLDLPMDTEAFF.